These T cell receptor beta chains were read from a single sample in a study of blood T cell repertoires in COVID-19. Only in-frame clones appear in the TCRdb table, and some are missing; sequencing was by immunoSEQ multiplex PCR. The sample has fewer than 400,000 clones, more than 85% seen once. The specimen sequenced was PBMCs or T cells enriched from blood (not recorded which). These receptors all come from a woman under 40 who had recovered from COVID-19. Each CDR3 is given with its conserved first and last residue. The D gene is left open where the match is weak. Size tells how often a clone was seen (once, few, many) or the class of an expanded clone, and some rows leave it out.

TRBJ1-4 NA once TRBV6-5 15 TGTGCCAGCAATACGCAGGGGCCACACAATGAAAAACTGTTTTTT CASNTQGPHNEKLFF
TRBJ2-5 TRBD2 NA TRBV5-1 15 TGCGCCAGCAGCACCAATAGCGGGAACCAAGAGACCCAGTACTTC CASSTNSGNQETQYF
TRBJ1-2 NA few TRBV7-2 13 TGTGCCAGCAGCTTATCGGGGTCCTATGGCTACACCTTC CASSLSGSYGYTF
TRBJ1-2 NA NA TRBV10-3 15 TGTGCCATCAGTGAGCCATCTGGGAGGGGTGGCGGCTACACCTTC CAISEPSGRGGGYTF
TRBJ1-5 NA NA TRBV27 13 TGTGCCAGCAGTTTCAATAGCAATCAGCCCCAGCATTTT CASSFNSNQPQHF
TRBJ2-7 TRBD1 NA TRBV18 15 TGTGCCAGCTCACCCAACGGACAGGCCTCCTACGAGCAGTACTTC CASSPNGQASYEQYF
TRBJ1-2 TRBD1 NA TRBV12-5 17 TGTGCTAGTGGCGTAGGGACAGGGGGCCTCTCTTATGGTGGCTACACCTTC CASGVGTGGLSYGGYTF
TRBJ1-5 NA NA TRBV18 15 TGTGCCAGCTCACCAGAGGGTATGGGCAATCAGCCCCAGCATTTT CASSPEGMGNQPQHF
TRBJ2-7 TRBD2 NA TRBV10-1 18 TGCGCCAGTGGGTACCAGCGGGAGGGCCGAGATGGAAGCTACGAGCAGTACTTC CASGYQREGRDGSYEQYF
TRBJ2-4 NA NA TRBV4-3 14 TGCGCCAGCAGCCAAGCGGTGGGGCTAGACATTCAGTACTTC CASSQAVGLDIQYF
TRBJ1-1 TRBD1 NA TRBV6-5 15 TGTGCCAGCAGTTATAGGGGACAGGGATTCACTGAAGCTTTCTTT CASSYRGQGFTEAFF
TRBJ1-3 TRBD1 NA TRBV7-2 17 TGTGCCAGCAGCTGGACTTCCGGGACAGGCTCTGGAAACACCATATATTTT CASSWTSGTGSGNTIYF
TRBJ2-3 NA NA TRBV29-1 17 TGCAGCGTTGAAGGATTGGGGCGTCCATGGGGCACAGATACGCAGTATTTT CSVEGLGRPWGTDTQYF
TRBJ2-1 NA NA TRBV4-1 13 TGCGCCAGCAGTCGGGACTCTTACAATGAGCAGTTCTTC CASSRDSYNEQFF
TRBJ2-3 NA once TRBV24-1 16 TGTGCCACCAGTGATTTTCTCGATACTAGCACAGATACGCAGTATTTT CATSDFLDTSTDTQYF
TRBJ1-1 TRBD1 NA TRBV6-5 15 TGTGCCAGCAGCCCGCGACACAGGGGGCACACTGAAGCTTTCTTT CASSPRHRGHTEAFF
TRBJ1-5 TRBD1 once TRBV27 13 TGTGCCAGCAGTACAGGGGTCAATCAGCCCCAGCATTTT CASSTGVNQPQHF
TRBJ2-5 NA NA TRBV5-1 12 TGCGCCAGCAGCTTGGACACCGAGACCCAGTACTTC CASSLDTETQYF
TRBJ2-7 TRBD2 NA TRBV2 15 TGTGCCAGCAGTCTTAGCGGGATTAGGCGCTACGAGCAGTACTTC CASSLSGIRRYEQYF
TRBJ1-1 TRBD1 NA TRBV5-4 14 TGTGCCAGCAGCCTAGGACAGGCGAACACTGAAGCTTTCTTT CASSLGQANTEAFF
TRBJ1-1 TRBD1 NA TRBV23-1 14 TGCGCCAGCGGCCACAGGGGCTATAACACTGAAGCTTTCTTT CASGHRGYNTEAFF
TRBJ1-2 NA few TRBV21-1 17 TGTGCCAGCAGCAAAAGAGGACAGGGGGCAGGTCGATATGGCTACACCTTC CASSKRGQGAGRYGYTF
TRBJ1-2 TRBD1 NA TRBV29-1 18 TGCAGCGTTGAAGCTGAGGACAGGCCACTGTCGGAGGGCTATGGCTACACCTTC CSVEAEDRPLSEGYGYTF
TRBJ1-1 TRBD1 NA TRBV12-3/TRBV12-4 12 TGTGCCAGCAGTTCGGGACAGGGAGGAGCTTTCTTT CASSSGQGGAFF
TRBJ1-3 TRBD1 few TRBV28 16 TGTGCCAGCAGTGAAACAAGACAGGGGACAACAAACACCATATATTTT CASSETRQGTTNTIYF
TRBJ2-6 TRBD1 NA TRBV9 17 TGTGCCAGCAGCCCCGGGCAGGGGGTCTCTGGGGCCAACGTCCTGACTTTC CASSPGQGVSGANVLTF
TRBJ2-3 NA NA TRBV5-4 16 TGTGCCAGCAGCTTGAACCGGGGAGGGGGGACAGATACGCAGTATTTT CASSLNRGGGTDTQYF
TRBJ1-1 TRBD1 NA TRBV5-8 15 TGTGCCAGCAGCTTGGTCAGGGGGCGAATGGCTGAAGCTTTCTTT CASSLVRGRMAEAFF
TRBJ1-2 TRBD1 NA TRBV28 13 TGTGCCAGCTTTGACAGGGTTAACTATGGCTACACCTTC CASFDRVNYGYTF
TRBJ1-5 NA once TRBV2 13 TGTGCCAGCAGCGGGGAGATAGTGCAGCCCCAGCATTTT CASSGEIVQPQHF
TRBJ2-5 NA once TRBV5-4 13 TGTGCCAGCAGTCCACCCACACAAGAGACCCAGTACTTC CASSPPTQETQYF
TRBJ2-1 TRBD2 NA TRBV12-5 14 TGTGCTAGTGGAGGCGGGCGGGAGGTCTATGAGCAGTTCTTC CASGGGREVYEQFF
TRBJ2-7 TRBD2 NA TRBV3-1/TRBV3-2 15 TGTGCCAGCAGCCAAGAGCCTAGCGGGATGTACGAGCAGTACTTC CASSQEPSGMYEQYF
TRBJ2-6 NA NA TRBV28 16 TGTGCCAGCAGTTTCGGGGTATCCTCTGGGGCCAACGTCCTGACTTTC CASSFGVSSGANVLTF
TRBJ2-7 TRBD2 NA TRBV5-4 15 TGTGCCAGCAGCCCAGCCGGGACTAGCTCCTACGAGCAGTACTTC CASSPAGTSSYEQYF
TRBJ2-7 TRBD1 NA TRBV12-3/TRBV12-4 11 TGTGCCAGTAACAGGGGTTACGAGCAGTACTTC CASNRGYEQYF
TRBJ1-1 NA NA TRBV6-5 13 TGTGCCAGCAGTTACAATCGGGACACTGAAGCTTTCTTT CASSYNRDTEAFF
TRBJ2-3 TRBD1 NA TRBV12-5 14 TGTGCTAGTGGTTTAGGACAGGGCGTAGATACGCAGTATTTT CASGLGQGVDTQYF
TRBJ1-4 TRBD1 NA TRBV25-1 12 TGTGCCAGCACAGGGGGATTCGAAAAACTGTTTTTT CASTGGFEKLFF
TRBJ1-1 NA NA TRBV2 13 TGTGCCAGCAAGTTGATACAGAACACTGAAGCTTTCTTT CASKLIQNTEAFF
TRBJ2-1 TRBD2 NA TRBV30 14 TGTGCCTGGAGGAAAGCGGGGGCCTACAATGAGCAGTTCTTC CAWRKAGAYNEQFF
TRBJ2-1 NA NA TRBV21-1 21 TGTGCCAGCAGCAAAAATTCGGGTGGGGCGGACCCGGAGGGCCCCTACAATGAGCAGTTCTTC CASSKNSGGADPEGPYNEQFF
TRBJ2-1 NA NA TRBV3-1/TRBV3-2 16 TGTGCCAGCAGCCAAGTGGCGGGACGGAACAACAATGAGCAGTTCTTC CASSQVAGRNNNEQFF
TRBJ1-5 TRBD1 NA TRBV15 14 TGTGCCACCAGCAAGGGGGCCTCCAATCAGCCCCAGCATTTT CATSKGASNQPQHF
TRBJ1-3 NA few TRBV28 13 TGTGCCAGCTCGGACAGCTCTGGAAACACCATATATTTT CASSDSSGNTIYF
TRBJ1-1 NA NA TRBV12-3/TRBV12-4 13 TGTGCCAGCAGCGACACTCGGGGAGGCGAAGCTTTCTTT CASSDTRGGEAFF
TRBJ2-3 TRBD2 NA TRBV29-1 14 TGCAGCGTTGTGCTAGCGGGAGGGCCAGATACGCAGTATTTT CSVVLAGGPDTQYF
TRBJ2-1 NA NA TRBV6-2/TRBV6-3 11 TGTGCCAGCAGTTCTACGAATGAGCAGTTCTTC CASSSTNEQFF
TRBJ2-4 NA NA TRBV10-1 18 TGCGCCAGCAGTGAGTCTTTGTCAGTTCTTCTAGCCAAAAACATTCAGTACTTC CASSESLSVLLAKNIQYF
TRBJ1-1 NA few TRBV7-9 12 TGTGCCAGCAGCCGAGACTTGACTGAAGCTTTCTTT CASSRDLTEAFF
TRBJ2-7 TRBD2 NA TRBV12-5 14 TGTGCTAGTGGCCCCGGCGGGGGGTCCTACGAGCAGTACTTC CASGPGGGSYEQYF
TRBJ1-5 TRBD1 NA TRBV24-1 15 TGTGCCACCAGTGACGGGACAGGGGGAAATCAGCCCCAGCATTTT CATSDGTGGNQPQHF
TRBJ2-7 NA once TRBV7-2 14 TGTGCCAGCAGTACAGGGTCTAGGGTCTTCGAGCAGTACTTC CASSTGSRVFEQYF
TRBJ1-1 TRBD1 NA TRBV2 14 TGTGCCAGCAGTGAGGTCAGGGGGCCTCGGGACGCTTTCTTT CASSEVRGPRDAFF
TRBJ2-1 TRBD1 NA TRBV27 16 TGTGCCAGCAGTTTACTATACAGGGGGCGCAGCAATGAGCAGTTCTTC CASSLLYRGRSNEQFF
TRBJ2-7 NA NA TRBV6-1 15 TGTGCCAGCAGTGAAGGAGGGGGGGTGAGAAGGGAGCAGTACTTC CASSEGGGVRREQYF
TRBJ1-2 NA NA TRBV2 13 TGTGCCAGCAGTGACGGTGTAACCTATGGCTACACCTTC CASSDGVTYGYTF
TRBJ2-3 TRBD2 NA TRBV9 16 TGTGCCAGCAGCGTAGGAGCTAGCGGATACACAGATACGCAGTATTTT CASSVGASGYTDTQYF
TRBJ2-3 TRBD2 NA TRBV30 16 TGTGCCTGGGGACTCCCTTCGGGGGGGGCTGGAGATACGCAGTATTTT CAWGLPSGGAGDTQYF
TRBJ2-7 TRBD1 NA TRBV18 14 TGTGCCAGCTCACCTTTCGACAGGGGCTACGAGCAGTACTTC CASSPFDRGYEQYF